This T cell receptor beta chain is drawn from a study of shared clonotypes between healthy human individuals. Overall study findings and caveats: Generally, estimated richness proved larger in naive subsets than it did in memory subsets. Shared clonotypes: 4.5% to 5% naive CD4, 3% to 3.5% naive CD8, 2.3% memory CD4, 0.4% to 0.45% memory CD8.

In the case of this clone: Its cognate antigen is unknown.

As processed by the authors: Junction-only sequences without quality scores were provided by ImmunoSEQ, so filtering was different. Method: immunoSEQ multiplex PCR; TCRdb's copy keeps in-frame clones and lacks some. The V and J calls and clone size are taken from that table; D and trimming were inferred from the DNA. The sample has 300,000 or so clones, about 74% seen once. The CDR3 contains 14 residues. Germline CDR1 and CDR2: SGHRS and YFSETQ. V was shortened by 0 bases and J by 4 bases, with 8 bases between the two germline ends. The chain is built from TRBV5-1 and TRBJ2-4; TRBD1 is a possible D gene (5 bases). The sequence was collected from a man in his thirties or forties in good health. The sequenced material came from memory CD4+ T cells sorted from blood. Subset indicated: CD45RA-negative fraction. The CDR3 DNA follows: TGCGCCAGCAGCTTGGACCAGGGAAAAAACATTCAGTACTTC. Translating gives CASSLDQGKNIQYF.